The 5 T cell receptor beta chains below all came from one sample that was sequenced in a study of CD8+ T cells in alopecia areata (dated by TCRdb to 2016 to 2018). Libraries were prepared through the immunoSEQ multiplex PCR assay. RNA was extracted from all samples and reverse transcribed into cDNA, which served as template for TCR sequencing. Drawn from immuneACCESS, this table holds only the in-frame rearrangements with V and J called that TCRdb kept. Clones are partly lost; checked studies trace under half to an unresolved V gene and leave the rest unexplained. The sample includes roughly 120,000 clones, with roughly 69% observed a single time. Of the sample, roughly 3.1% falls within the top ten clones. The sample consisted of CD4+ T cells sorted from blood. Source of these receptors: a human donor in good health.

This sequence joins TRBV13 and TRBJ2-1; no definite D call. The V gene's germline CDR1 is PRHDT and CDR2 FYEKMQ (reference sequence). The CDR3 is made up of 16 amino acids. The V gene lost 3 bases and the J gene lost 5 bases, with 17 bases spanning the gap. The CDR3 sequence is CASSFQGPRADNEQFF. DNA for the CDR3: TGTGCCAGCAGCTTTCAAGGACCTAGGGCGGACAATGAGCAGTTCTTC. Full variable domain (missing parts from reference TRBV13 and TRBJ2-1): AAGVIQSPRHLIKEKRETATLKCYPIPRHDTVYWYQQGPGQDPQFLISFYEKMQSDKGSIPDRFSAQQFSDYHSELNMSSLELGDSALYFCASSFQGPRADNEQFFGPGTRLTVL.

The rearrangement links TRBV29-1 to TRBJ1-1; 9 bases line up with TRBD1. With 4 bases clipped from V and 3 bases from J, the junction kept 3 bases outside the gene matches. Germline CDR1 and CDR2: SQVTM and ANQGSEA. This CDR3 region has 13 residues. The CDR3 region has the DNA TGCAGCGTTGGGGACAGGGCCTACACTGAAGCTTTCTTT. This sequence encodes CSVGDRAYTEAFF.

This rearrangement joins TRBV4-1 to TRBJ2-2; 8 bases are shared with TRBD1. The CDR3 has 16 residues. Germline V gene sequence: CDR1 MGHRA, CDR2 YSYEKL. After removal of 1 base from V and 5 bases from J, the junction contained 6 bases not matched to a gene. The CDR3 protein is CASSQAWTGSTGELFF. The CDR3 region has the DNA TGCGCCAGCAGCCAAGCGTGGACAGGGTCTACCGGGGAGCTGTTTTTT.

This chain uses TRBV5-1 with TRBJ1-1, with TRBD1 matching 8 bases. CDR1 and CDR2 (germline): SGHRS, YFSETQ. This CDR3 comprises 14 residues. With V trimmed by 7 bases and J by 4 bases, 9 bases remained unmatched. The CDR3 DNA follows: TGCGCCAGCGGATCAGGGGGCGCGGGCACTGAAGCTTTCTTT. This codes for CASGSGGAGTEAFF. Using reference TRBV5-1 and TRBJ1-1 for the parts outside the CDR3, the full variable domain is KAGVTQTPRYLIKTRGQQVTLSCSPISGHRSVSWYQQTPGQGLQFLFEYFSETQRNKGNFPGRFSGRQFSNSRSEMNVSTLELGDSALYLCASGSGGAGTEAFFGQGTRLTVV.

The rearrangement links TRBV30 to TRBJ2-4; perhaps TRBD2 as D (5 bases). The CDR3 spans 14 residues. Trimming cost V 2 bases and J 1 base, with 9 bases left between them. The germline CDR1 and CDR2 sequences are GTSNPN and SVGIG (reference sequence). The CDR3 coding sequence is TGTGCCTGGAGTACGGGGAACGCCAAAAACATTCAGTACTTC. As protein: CAWSTGNAKNIQYF.